Presented here are 20 T cell receptor beta chains from one specimen sequenced in a study of T cell clones after liver transplantation. No antigen has been assigned to these receptors. TCRbeta sequences of proliferating CFSE-low MLR cells were labeled alloreactive. Profiled with immunoSEQ multiplex PCR; TCRdb holds only in-frame clones, not every one. The repertoire holds about 2,900 clones, with around 25% as singletons. The sample was CD4+ T cells from PBMCs cultured with third-party cells. The source of these receptors is a human patient who received a liver transplant. The graft donor may have given rise to some T cells.

This clone is labeled medium-sized. The chain carries TRBV7-3 and TRBJ2-1, with 8 bases aligning to TRBD2. Per the germline V gene, CDR1 is SGHTA and CDR2 is FQGTGA. The CDR3 totals 13 residues. The V segment lost 6 bases and the J segment 9 bases; nucleotides outside the gene matches: 7. CDR3 loop: CASRTSVLTEQFF. DNA of the CDR3: TGTGCCAGCAGGACTAGCGTGTTGACTGAGCAGTTCTTC.

With regard to this clone: A far larger clone differs by one base, so this is likely a read error. The rearrangement uses TRBV2 and TRBJ1-5; no definite D call. Per the germline V gene, CDR1 is SNHLY and CDR2 is FYNNEI. The CDR3 has 14 amino acids. Trimming left V 7 bases short and J 0 bases short, with 10 bases between. The CDR3, as DNA: TGTGCCAGCAATCGCGACCTTAGCAATCAGCCCCAGCATTTT. This encodes CASNRDLSNQPQHF.

By sample share, this clone is medium-sized. The chain employs TRBV5-5 and TRBJ2-7, with TRBD1 matching over 8 bases. The CDR3 extends over 15 amino acids. Germline CDR1 and CDR2: SGHKS and YYEKEE (reference sequence). V was clipped by 4 bases and J by 6 bases; unmatched bases: 12. CDR3 amino acids: CASSEPGGGVAEQYF. CDR3 bases: TGTGCCAGCAGCGAACCAGGGGGCGGGGTTGCCGAGCAGTACTTC.

In this sample, this clone is medium-sized. This chain joins TRBV4-1 and TRBJ1-1; maybe TRBD1 (6 bases). Between the trimmed V and J ends, which lost 3 bases and 6 bases, there was a span of 17 bases. The germline CDR1 and CDR2 sequences are MGHRA and YSYEKL. The CDR3 loop spans 15 amino acids. CDR3 amino acids: CASSHTGIRVAEAFF. CDR3 bases: TGCGCCAGCAGCCATACAGGGATAAGGGTCGCTGAAGCTTTCTTT.

The J gene is TRBJ2-2, the V gene TRBV7-9, with 14 nucleotides matching TRBD2. V lost 2 bases to trimming and J lost 2 bases; unmatched junction nucleotides: 7. Germline V CDR1 and CDR2: SEHNR, FQNEAQ (reference sequence). The CDR3 extends over 19 amino acids. CDR3 in amino acids: CASSLLGLAGATNTGELFF. CDR3 DNA sequence: TGTGCCAGCAGCTTATTGGGACTAGCGGGGGCTACAAACACCGGGGAGCTGTTTTTT.

This clone occurred a few times. The genes are TRBV11-2 and TRBJ2-7, with a possible D match to TRBD1 (6 bases). CDR3 length: 15 residues. V shed 2 bases and J shed 3 bases, with 14 bases lying between them. CDR1 is SGHAT and CDR2 is FQNNGV in the germline V gene. Here the CDR3 DNA reads TGTGCCAGCAGCTTATCCCCAACAGGGTTCTACGAGCAGTACTTC. This encodes CASSLSPTGFYEQYF.

CDR3 protein: CASSLESSITGTQYF. DNA for the CDR3: TGCGCCAGCAGCTTGGAATCTAGCATAACGGGGACCCAGTACTTC. This chain uses TRBV5-1 with TRBJ2-5; the D gene is possibly TRBD2 (5 bases). Germline CDR1 SGHRS, CDR2 YFSETQ. V was trimmed by 0 bases and J by 7 bases, leaving 16 bases between them. The CDR3 sequence is 15 residues long.

By sample share, this clone is medium-sized. This chain joins TRBV10-2 and TRBJ2-7; TRBD1 might be the D (6 bases). The CDR3 has 16 residues. The V end was cut by 5 bases, the J end by 1 base, with 18 bases between. CDR1 and CDR2 (germline): WSHSY, SAAADI. CDR3 nucleotide sequence: TGCGCCAGCAGTTCCTCCCGGTGGGGGCAGTCCTACGAGCAGTACTTC. Translation gives CASSSSRWGQSYEQYF.

This chain links TRBV6-1 with TRBJ2-7; weak D call: TRBD1 (5 bases). V gave up 6 bases and J gave up 3 bases, with 15 bases separating them. The germline CDR1 and CDR2 sequences are MNHNS and SASEGT. This CDR3 comprises 14 residues. This CDR3 is CASSHGQHFYEQYF. CDR3 DNA sequence: TGTGCCAGCAGCCACGGACAACATTTCTACGAGCAGTACTTC.

The V gene is TRBV18, the J gene TRBJ1-5, with 10 nucleotides matching TRBD1. V shed 3 bases and J 7 bases; nucleotides not matched to a gene: 3. In germline, CDR1 is KGHSH, CDR2 LQKENI. The CDR3 covers 14 residues. The CDR3 reads CASSPGTGEQPQHF. Written as DNA, the CDR3 is TGTGCCAGCTCACCGGGGACAGGGGAACAGCCCCAGCATTTT.

This clone is labeled medium-sized (0.01 to 0.1%). This chain uses TRBV30 with TRBJ1-5, with 8 bases aligning to TRBD1. CDR3 size: 15 residues. Germline V CDR1 and CDR2: GTSNPN, SVGIG (reference sequence). The trim removed 3 bases at V and 3 bases at J, leaving 7 bases unmatched. The CDR3 bases are TGTGCCTGGAGCACTCAGGGGGCCTCCAATCAGCCCCAGCATTTT. This codes for CAWSTQGASNQPQHF.

This clone has only a few counts. V gene TRBV6-5 combines with J gene TRBJ2-1; D gene ambiguous. The CDR3 is made up of 11 amino acids. Germline values: CDR1 MNHEY, CDR2 SVGAGI. V lost 6 bases and J 5 bases, leaving 5 bases between the germline ends. This CDR3 is CASSGHNEQFF. In DNA form, the CDR3 reads TGTGCCAGCAGCGGACACAATGAGCAGTTCTTC.

The chain couples TRBV25-1 to TRBJ1-1, with D unclear. V lost 2 bases, J lost 3 bases, and 10 bases lay in between. This CDR3 region has 14 residues. Germline CDR1 reads MGHDK; CDR2 reads SYGVNS. The CDR3 here is CASSEASEYTEAFF. The DNA of the CDR3 is TGTGCCAGCAGTGAAGCGTCAGAGTACACTGAAGCTTTCTTT.

This sequence joins TRBV11-1 and TRBJ2-7; perhaps TRBD1 as D (8 bases). The CDR3 is 14 residues long. V was cut by 5 bases and J by 6 bases, with 17 bases left in between. Germline V gives CDR1 SGHAT, CDR2 FQDESV (reference sequence). Here the CDR3 reads CASSRRTGRGEQYF. CDR3 in DNA: TGTGCCAGCAGCCGCCGGACAGGGAGGGGCGAGCAGTACTTC.

This clone has a handful of counts. The chain has TRBV7-9 and TRBJ2-5; D is perhaps TRBD1 or TRBD2 (5 bases each). Germline V gene lookup returns CDR1 SEHNR and CDR2 FQNEAQ (reference sequence). The CDR3 covers 15 residues. V was pared by 5 bases and J by 5 bases, with 18 bases between. CDR3 DNA: TGTGCCAGCAGCCCGATGTCTGGGGGTAGTGAGACCCAGTACTTC. It specifies CASSPMSGGSETQYF.

The rearrangement links TRBV30 to TRBJ2-7, with D unresolved. The V end lost 7 bases, the J end lost 3 bases, and 13 bases lay between the germline ends. This CDR3 is 12 amino acids long. The V gene's germline CDR1 is GTSNPN and CDR2 SVGIG (reference sequence). CDR3 region: CASTGSNYEQYF. In nucleotides, the CDR3 is TGTGCCTCGACCGGGTCAAACTACGAGCAGTACTTC.

The chain combines TRBV7-2 with TRBJ2-7, with D possibly matching TRBD1 (8 bases). The CDR3 is 14 residues long. The V end was cut by 5 bases, the J end by 6 bases, with 17 bases between. The germline CDR1 and CDR2 sequences are SGHTA and FQGNSA. The DNA for the CDR3 is TGTGCCAGCAGCCGCCGGACAGGGAGGGGCGAGCAGTACTTC. It codes for CASSRRTGRGEQYF.

This rearrangement joins TRBV7-6 to TRBJ1-2; D call uncertain. Germline values: CDR1 SGHVS, CDR2 FNYEAQ. Trimming removed 5 bases from V and 0 bases from J, with 4 bases in between. This CDR3 is built from 12 residues. The CDR3 DNA reads as TGTGCCAGCAGCCCGGCTAACTATGGCTACACCTTC. The encoded protein is CASSPANYGYTF.

V is TRBV7-9 and J is TRBJ2-3; 12 bases match TRBD2. CDR3 length: 18 amino acids. With V trimmed by 5 bases and J by 4 bases, 13 bases remained unmatched. The germline V gene has CDR1 SEHNR and CDR2 FQNEAQ (reference sequence). CDR3 nucleotides: TGTGCCAGCAGCCCCAAACTACGACTAGCGGGGGTGGCAGATACGCAGTATTTT. This codes for CASSPKLRLAGVADTQYF. Filled out from reference TRBV7-9 and TRBJ2-3, the complete variable domain reads DTGVSQNPRHKITKRGQNVTFRCDPISEHNRLYWYRQTLGQGPEFLTYFQNEAQLEKSRLLSDRFSAERPKGSFSTLEIQRTEQGDSAMYLCASSPKLRLAGVADTQYFGPGTRLTVL.

CDR3 bases: TGTGCCAGCAGCCGCGGGACCGCCTTTGGGGAGCAGTACTTC. This codes for CASSRGTAFGEQYF. The chain recombines TRBV6-5 with TRBJ2-5; D is possibly TRBD2 (6 bases). Germline V CDR1 and CDR2: MNHEY, SVGAGI. Trimming took 6 bases from V and 11 from J, leaving 22 bases between them. The CDR3 has 14 amino acids.